The 19 T cell receptor beta chains below all came from one sample that was sequenced in a study of shared clonotypes between healthy human individuals. Produced via immunoSEQ multiplex PCR; TCRdb's table is partial and in-frame only. The sample carries some 2,500,000 clones, roughly 93% recorded once. The specimen was naive CD4+ T cells from PBMCs. Subset specified: CD45RA+ positively selected. Receptor source: a man younger than 35 in good health. Some clones in this sample may be carry-over from other donors' samples.

This clone occurred once. The V call is TRBV29-1, the J call TRBJ1-2; no reliable D call. This CDR3 contains 14 residues. The germline V gene has CDR1 SQVTM and CDR2 ANQGSEA. V was pared by 2 bases and J by 7 bases, with 17 bases between. CDR3 sequence: CSVESLGWSGGYTF. The CDR3 DNA sequence: TGCAGCGTTGAAAGTCTGGGGTGGAGTGGTGGCTACACCTTC.

This clone occurred once. The gene calls are TRBV10-1 and TRBJ2-1; D remains ambiguous. V was cut by 8 bases and J by 4 bases, with 18 bases left in between. CDR3 length: 15 residues. CDR1 is WNHNN and CDR2 is SYGVQD in the germline V gene (reference sequence). The CDR3 region is CASASIVKLYNEQFF. In DNA, the CDR3 is TGCGCCAGCGCTAGTATCGTAAAACTTTACAATGAGCAGTTCTTC.

This chain connects TRBV29-1 to TRBJ2-1; 10 bases match TRBD2. Looked up from germline, CDR1 is SQVTM and CDR2 is ANQGSEA. Losses at the gene ends were 6 bases for V and 0 bases for J; bases not matched to a gene: 5. This CDR3 has 15 residues. The CDR3 here is CSVGSGRSSYNEQFF. The CDR3 DNA follows: TGCAGCGTAGGTAGCGGGAGGAGCTCCTACAATGAGCAGTTCTTC.

This rearrangement joins TRBV28 to TRBJ1-1; D call uncertain. The germline gives CDR1 MDHEN, CDR2 SYDVKM. V was trimmed by 5 bases and J by 4 bases, leaving 17 bases between them. The CDR3 consists of 15 residues. CDR3 sequence (DNA): TGTGCCAGCAGTCAGATCGTTCGGACCGGCACTGAAGCTTTCTTT. Translation gives CASSQIVRTGTEAFF.

The chain combines TRBV5-1 with TRBJ2-3; 11 bases are a match to TRBD1. Per germline, CDR1 SGHRS and CDR2 YFSETQ. With 7 bases clipped from V and 3 bases from J, the junction kept 4 bases outside the gene matches. CDR3 length equals 14 residues. The CDR3 region is CASGRDRGTDTQYF. The CDR3 DNA reads TGCGCCAGCGGACGGGACAGGGGGACAGATACGCAGTATTTT.

The CDR3 nucleotides read TGTGCCAGCAGCCATTCCCGGGACAGGGGTTCGAATGAGCAGTTCTTC. Amino acid sequence: CASSHSRDRGSNEQFF. The rearrangement joins TRBV7-8 to TRBJ2-1; 10 bases line up with TRBD1. The junction had 11 bases not matched to a gene; V was cut back by 5 bases and J by 7 bases. The CDR3 covers 16 residues. The germline CDR1 and CDR2 sequences are SGHVS and FQNEAQ.

The genes are TRBV4-3 and TRBJ2-3, with D perhaps TRBD2 (6 bases). CDR1 LGHNA and CDR2 YSLEER come from the germline V gene. V was clipped by 0 bases and J by 4 bases, with 17 bases between them. This CDR3 has 17 residues. The CDR3 nucleotides read TGCGCCAGCAGCCAAGAAAGCCTAGCGACACCGTCAGATACGCAGTATTTT. Translation gives CASSQESLATPSDTQYF.

The CDR3 sequence is CASSPNTGGSYNEQFF. CDR3 nucleotides: TGTGCCAGCTCACCAAACACAGGGGGCTCCTACAATGAGCAGTTCTTC. The genes are TRBV18 and TRBJ2-1, with 8 bases fitting TRBD1. The CDR3 runs 16 residues. CDR1 and CDR2 (germline): KGHSH, LQKENI. With 2 bases clipped from V and 0 bases from J, the junction kept 3 bases outside the gene matches.

V gene TRBV11-2 combines with J gene TRBJ2-1, with TRBD2 identical over 12 bases. V dropped 5 bases and J dropped 8; count of bases not matched to a gene: 10. The V gene's germline CDR1 is SGHAT and CDR2 FQNNGV. The CDR3 sequence is 16 residues long. For the CDR3, the DNA is TGTGCCAGCAGCCCCCCCCGGCTAGCGGGAGGGGATGAGCAGTTCTTC. Translation gives CASSPPRLAGGDEQFF.

V usage is TRBV16 and J usage is TRBJ2-5; D might be TRBD2 (6 bases). Per germline, CDR1 KGHSY and CDR2 FQNENV. V was shortened by 4 bases and J by 1 base, with 10 bases between the two germline ends. The length of the CDR3 is 14 residues. The DNA for the CDR3 is TGTGCCAGCAGCCCCACTAGCCGCCAAGAGACCCAGTACTTC. Amino acid sequence: CASSPTSRQETQYF.

The chain carries TRBV25-1 and TRBJ2-3, with 10 bases identical to TRBD1. The germline gives CDR1 MGHDK, CDR2 SYGVNS. The CDR3 covers 16 residues. V lost 8 bases, J lost 5 bases, and 13 bases stayed unmatched. The CDR3 DNA follows: TGTGCCAGCTCAAAGAACCGACAGGGGGCGGGAGATACGCAGTATTTT. This gives the protein CASSKNRQGAGDTQYF.

For the CDR3, the DNA is TGTGCCAGCAGTGAACAGGGGTACACTGAAGCTTTCTTT. Its translation is CASSEQGYTEAFF. V gene TRBV6-1 combines with J gene TRBJ1-1; tentatively, D is TRBD1 (6 bases). This CDR3 spans 13 amino acids. Trimming shortened V by 2 bases and J by 3 bases, and 7 bases separated the two germline ends. The germline gives CDR1 MNHNS, CDR2 SASEGT.

In DNA form, the CDR3 reads TGCGCCAGCAGCTCGGGCCAGGGACCCTACAATGAGCAGTTCTTC. Amino acids: CASSSGQGPYNEQFF. The genes are TRBV5-1 and TRBJ2-1; D may be TRBD1 or TRBD2 (5 bases each). This CDR3 comprises 15 residues. Trimming removed 3 bases from V and 2 bases from J, with 12 bases in between. Germline loops: CDR1 SGHRS, CDR2 YFSETQ.

The CDR3 DNA follows: TGCGCCAGCAGCCAAGATGCGGCGGAGCAGTACTTC. Its translation: CASSQDAAEQYF. This chain connects TRBV4-1 to TRBJ2-7; D not resolved. This CDR3 region has 12 residues. V shed 0 bases and J shed 7 bases, with 7 bases lying between them. Germline V gene sequence: CDR1 MGHRA, CDR2 YSYEKL.

The chain is built from TRBV5-1 and TRBJ1-1; 8 bases are shared with TRBD1. The CDR3 spans 15 residues. CDR1 is SGHRS and CDR2 is YFSETQ in the germline V gene. Trimming at V came to 3 bases and at J to 4 bases, leaving 8 bases not matched to a gene. CDR3 bases: TGCGCCAGCAGCTCAACGACAGGGGCCGGCACTGAAGCTTTCTTT. Protein sequence: CASSSTTGAGTEAFF.

This clone was found once. The V call is TRBV5-8, the J call TRBJ1-4, with D maybe TRBD1 (5 bases). The V end was cut by 1 base, the J end by 7 bases, with 14 bases between. The germline CDR1 and CDR2 sequences are SGHTS and YDEGEE. This CDR3 is 15 amino acids long. The DNA of the CDR3 is TGTGCCAGCAGCTTGTTGGGGGGGTCCGGTGAAAAACTGTTTTTT. Its protein product is CASSLLGGSGEKLFF.

This clone was found once. This chain links TRBV5-5 with TRBJ2-7; unclear D gene. Germline CDR1 and CDR2: SGHKS and YYEKEE (reference sequence). The length of the CDR3 is 19 residues. Trimming took off 4 bases at V and 2 bases at J, with 28 bases between the two ends. The CDR3 reads CASSRRNTRGQYTAYEQYF. The CDR3, as DNA: TGTGCCAGCAGCCGTCGTAATACCCGTGGGCAGTATACGGCCTACGAGCAGTACTTC.

The chain recombines TRBV7-9 with TRBJ2-7; D uncertain. The CDR3 has 15 amino acids. From germline, CDR1 is SEHNR and CDR2 FQNEAQ (reference sequence). The V end lost 1 base, the J end lost 2 bases, and 12 bases lay between the germline ends. CDR3: CASSLDGSRPYEQYF. The CDR3 DNA follows: TGTGCCAGCAGCTTAGACGGGTCCCGACCCTACGAGCAGTACTTC. Combining the CDR3 with reference TRBV7-9 and TRBJ2-7 gives the whole variable domain DTGVSQNPRHKITKRGQNVTFRCDPISEHNRLYWYRQTLGQGPEFLTYFQNEAQLEKSRLLSDRFSAERPKGSFSTLEIQRTEQGDSAMYLCASSLDGSRPYEQYFGPGTRLTVT.

The chain combines TRBV4-1 with TRBJ2-7, with 8 bases identical to TRBD1. The CDR3 is made up of 14 amino acids. Germline V gene sequence: CDR1 MGHRA, CDR2 YSYEKL. Unmatched junction bases numbered 7, after V lost 9 bases and J lost 0 bases. The CDR3 bases are TGCGCCAGTAGTAGGACAGGGCCCTCCTACGAGCAGTACTTC. Protein sequence: CASSRTGPSYEQYF.